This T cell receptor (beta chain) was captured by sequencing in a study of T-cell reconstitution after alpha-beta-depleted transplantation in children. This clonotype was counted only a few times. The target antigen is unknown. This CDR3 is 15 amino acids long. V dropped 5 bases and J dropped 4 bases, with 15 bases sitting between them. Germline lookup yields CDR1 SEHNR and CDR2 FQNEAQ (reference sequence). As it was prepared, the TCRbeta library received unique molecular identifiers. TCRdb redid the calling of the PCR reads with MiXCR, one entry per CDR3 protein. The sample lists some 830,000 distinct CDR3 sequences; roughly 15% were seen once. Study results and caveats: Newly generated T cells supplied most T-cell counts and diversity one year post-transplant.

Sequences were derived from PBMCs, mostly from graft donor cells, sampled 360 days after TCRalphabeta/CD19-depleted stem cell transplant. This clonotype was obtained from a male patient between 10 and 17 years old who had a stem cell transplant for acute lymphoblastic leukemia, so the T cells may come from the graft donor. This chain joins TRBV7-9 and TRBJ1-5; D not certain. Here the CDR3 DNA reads TGTGCCAGCAGCCCATTGGGAGGGTTAAATCAGCCCCAGCATTTT. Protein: CASSPLGGLNQPQHF.